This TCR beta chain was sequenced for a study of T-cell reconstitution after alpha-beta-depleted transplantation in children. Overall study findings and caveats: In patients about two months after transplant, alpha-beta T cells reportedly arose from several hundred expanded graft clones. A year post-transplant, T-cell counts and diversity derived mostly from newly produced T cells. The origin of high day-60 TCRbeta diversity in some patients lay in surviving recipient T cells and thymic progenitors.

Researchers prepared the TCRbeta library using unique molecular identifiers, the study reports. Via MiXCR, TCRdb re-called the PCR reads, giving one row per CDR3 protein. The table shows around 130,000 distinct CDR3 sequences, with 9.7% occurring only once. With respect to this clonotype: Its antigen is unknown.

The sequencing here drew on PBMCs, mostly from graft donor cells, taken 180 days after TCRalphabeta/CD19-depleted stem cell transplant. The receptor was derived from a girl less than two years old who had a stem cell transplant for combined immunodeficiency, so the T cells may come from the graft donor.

The CDR3 loop reads CASSQGLASPSSYNEQFF. The CDR3 DNA reads as TGTGCCAGCAGCCAAGGTCTTGCTAGCCCGAGCTCCTACAATGAGCAGTTCTTC. J is TRBJ2-1 and V is TRBV3-1; maybe TRBD2 (5 bases). The germline V and J ends were trimmed by 1 base and 0 bases, with 16 bases remaining between them. The germline V gene has CDR1 LGHDT and CDR2 YNNKEL (reference sequence). This CDR3 has 18 residues.